This passage covers 30 T cell receptor beta chains from one sample sequenced in a study of T cell responses to AZD1222 COVID-19 vaccine. Produced via immunoSEQ multiplex PCR; TCRdb's table is partial and in-frame only. Of roughly 200,000 clones listed, about 90% are singletons. The sequenced sample was peripheral blood, obtained on day 0 of AZD1222 vaccination. The source of these receptors is an adult in good health.

This chain connects TRBV6-2 or TRBV6-3 to TRBJ2-4, with 9 positions matching TRBD2. This CDR3 region has 15 residues. J lost 6 bases, V lost 4 bases, and 7 bases had no gene match. Germline V gene sequence: CDR1 MNHEY, CDR2 SVGEGT. The CDR3 sequence: CASSSFSGGRNIQYF. The CDR3 DNA reads TGTGCCAGCAGTTCCTTCAGCGGGGGGAGAAACATTCAGTACTTC.

In this sample, this clone turned up once. The sample carries other DNA sequences with the same CDR3. The V and J genes are TRBV27 and TRBJ1-2, with D maybe TRBD1 (5 bases). There are 14 residues in the CDR3. V gave up 0 bases and J gave up 5 bases, with 10 bases separating them. Looked up from germline, CDR1 is MNHEY and CDR2 is SMNVEV (reference sequence). The CDR3 bases are TGTGCCAGCAGTTTATCGGCAGGGACTTATGGCTACACCTTC. Translated, it gives CASSLSAGTYGYTF.

The chain links TRBV4-1 to TRBJ1-1; no reliable D call. The CDR3 runs to 13 residues. Trimming stripped 4 bases from V and 5 bases from J, with 11 bases between. From germline, CDR1 is MGHRA and CDR2 YSYEKL. CDR3 DNA sequence: TGCGCCAGCAGCCGAGGTCTTGGTACTGAAGCTTTCTTT. Its translation is CASSRGLGTEAFF.

The chain recombines TRBV4-1 with TRBJ1-2, with 7 bases aligning to TRBD1. This CDR3 has 13 amino acids. V dropped 7 bases and J dropped 3; count of bases not matched to a gene: 5. CDR1 is MGHRA and CDR2 is YSYEKL in the germline V gene. The CDR3 DNA reads TGCGCCAGCAATACAGGGGATGACTATGGCTACACCTTC. Residues: CASNTGDDYGYTF.

V usage is TRBV7-9 and J usage is TRBJ1-1; possibly TRBD1 for D (5 bases). Germline lookup yields CDR1 SEHNR and CDR2 FQNEAQ (reference sequence). The CDR3 spans 16 residues. Deletions cut 1 base from V and 1 base from J, with 13 bases between. The CDR3 nucleotides read TGTGCCAGCAGCTTAGTCATTGGGGGAGGGAACACTGAAGCTTTCTTT. Residues: CASSLVIGGGNTEAFF.

J is TRBJ2-5 and V is TRBV7-2, with D maybe TRBD1 (6 bases). V lost 5 bases and J 5 bases, leaving 15 bases between the germline ends. This CDR3 region has 14 residues. Germline CDR1 SGHTA, CDR2 FQGNSA. CDR3 nucleotides: TGTGCCAGCAGCCCACAGGGCCCCGGGGAGACCCAGTACTTC. Amino acid sequence: CASSPQGPGETQYF.

The rearrangement uses TRBV30 and TRBJ1-5, with a tentative D call TRBD1 (5 bases). V dropped 1 base and J dropped 4 bases, with 11 bases sitting between them. The CDR3 has 14 residues. Germline V gene sequence: CDR1 GTSNPN, CDR2 SVGIG (reference sequence). The CDR3 DNA reads TGTGCCTGGAGTGCCGGGACGCTAAATCAGCCCCAGCATTTT. This codes for CAWSAGTLNQPQHF.

This chain uses TRBV2 with TRBJ2-7; a weak D match, TRBD1 (5 bases). Germline assignment: CDR1 SNHLY and CDR2 FYNNEI. The V gene lost 6 bases and the J gene lost 6 bases, with 12 bases spanning the gap. The CDR3 length is 12 residues. CDR3 loop: CASSAQGFEQYF. The CDR3 DNA reads TGTGCCAGCAGCGCTCAGGGTTTCGAGCAGTACTTC.

This clone was recorded a few times. This chain links TRBV4-1 with TRBJ2-4; a possible D gene is TRBD2 (6 bases). The V and J ends lost 1 base and 5 bases respectively, with 21 bases between them. Germline CDR1 reads MGHRA; CDR2 reads YSYEKL. The CDR3 length is 18 residues. The CDR3 DNA follows: TGCGCCAGCAGCCAAGTCGAGGCGCGGGGAAGTGAGGAAAACATTCAGTACTTC. Amino acids: CASSQVEARGSEENIQYF.

This clone was counted a few times. The rearrangement links TRBV5-1 to TRBJ2-7; D might be TRBD1 (5 bases). The germline V and J ends were trimmed by 4 bases and 0 bases, with 11 bases remaining between them. This CDR3 comprises 14 residues. Germline V gene lookup returns CDR1 SGHRS and CDR2 YFSETQ. The CDR3 nucleotides read TGCGCCAGCAGCGTACAGGAGAGCTCCTACGAGCAGTACTTC. It encodes CASSVQESSYEQYF.

The chain has TRBV2 and TRBJ1-2, with 7 bases lining up with TRBD1. This CDR3 is 14 amino acids long. CDR1 and CDR2 (germline): SNHLY, FYNNEI. With 7 bases clipped from V and 8 bases from J, the junction kept 13 bases outside the gene matches. The CDR3 DNA sequence: TGTGCCAGCACCCAGACAGGGACTGTTGTGGGCTACACCTTC. Its protein product is CASTQTGTVVGYTF.

This chain joins TRBV9 and TRBJ2-2; D call uncertain. This CDR3 comprises 14 residues. CDR1 is SGDLS and CDR2 is YYNGEE in the germline V gene. V was pared by 0 bases and J by 1 base, with 4 bases between. As DNA, the CDR3 is TGTGCCAGCAGCGTAGATGGGAACACCGGGGAGCTGTTTTTT. It is translated as CASSVDGNTGELFF.

The chain links TRBV5-1 to TRBJ2-1; 8 bases are a match to TRBD1. J was trimmed by 6 bases and V by 4 bases; bases with no gene match: 9. Germline values: CDR1 SGHRS, CDR2 YFSETQ. This CDR3 is built from 15 residues. The CDR3 DNA follows: TGCGCCAGCAGCAACCTACCGACAGGGGTCAATGAGCAGTTCTTC. This gives the protein CASSNLPTGVNEQFF.

This clone was observed once. The gene calls are TRBV6-2 or TRBV6-3 and TRBJ1-6, with a weak D call TRBD1 (5 bases). This CDR3 comprises 15 residues. Per germline, CDR1 MNHEY and CDR2 SVGEGT. V lost 2 bases and J lost 6, with 11 bases in between. CDR3 amino acids: CASSYPGLVNSPLHF. The CDR3 DNA sequence: TGTGCCAGCAGTTACCCGGGACTGGTTAATTCACCCCTCCACTTT.

The V gene is TRBV19, the J gene TRBJ1-2; 8 bases are a match to TRBD1. The germline V gene has CDR1 LNHDA and CDR2 SQIVND (reference sequence). V was pared by 1 base and J by 6 bases, with 1 base of the junction left unmatched. CDR3 length: 13 residues. The CDR3 region is CASSIGQGNGYTF. The CDR3 DNA is TGTGCCAGTAGTATAGGACAGGGGAATGGCTACACCTTC.

The chain recombines TRBV3-1 (or the pseudogene TRBV3-2) with TRBJ1-4; 7 nucleotides match TRBD1. The CDR3 sequence is 16 residues long. V lost 0 bases, J lost 7 bases, and 8 bases stayed unmatched. Germline V gene sequence: CDR1 LGHDT, CDR2 YNNKEL (reference sequence). The CDR3 here is CASSQDLPWDSEKLFF. The CDR3, as DNA: TGTGCCAGCAGCCAAGACCTGCCCTGGGACAGTGAAAAACTGTTTTTT.

The CDR3 reads CASSLTQVGYTF. The CDR3 bases are TGTGCCAGCAGTTTAACCCAGGTTGGCTACACCTTC. The chain carries TRBV28 and TRBJ1-2; D is unclear. V lost 2 bases, J lost 7 bases, and 8 bases lay in between. Germline V gene lookup returns CDR1 MDHEN and CDR2 SYDVKM. This CDR3 region has 12 residues.

This clone was counted a few times. Other DNA sequences in this sample translate to the same CDR3. The chain links TRBV12-3 or TRBV12-4 to TRBJ1-2; D unresolved. V was pared by 2 bases and J by 4 bases, with 8 bases between. CDR3 length equals 13 residues. CDR3: CASSLSVGYGYTF. Here the CDR3 DNA reads TGTGCCAGCAGTTTATCAGTTGGCTATGGCTACACCTTC.

V gene TRBV19 combines with J gene TRBJ2-7, with D perhaps TRBD1 (5 bases). This CDR3 is 15 amino acids long. Trimming cost V 5 bases and J 0 bases, with 14 bases left between them. Looked up from germline, CDR1 is LNHDA and CDR2 is SQIVND (reference sequence). The CDR3 protein is CASSESWGFSYEQYF. The CDR3 nucleotides read TGTGCCAGTAGTGAATCTTGGGGCTTCTCCTACGAGCAGTACTTC.

This chain links TRBV7-3 with TRBJ2-3; D remains ambiguous. Per germline, CDR1 SGHTA and CDR2 FQGTGA. This CDR3 has 14 residues. The V and J ends lost 5 bases and 1 base respectively, with 10 bases between them. This CDR3 is CASSLSPGTDTQYF. As DNA, the CDR3 is TGTGCCAGCAGCCTCAGCCCCGGCACAGATACGCAGTATTTT.

This clone showed up just once. The rearrangement links TRBV5-1 to TRBJ2-3, with 7 nucleotides matching TRBD1. There are 14 residues in the CDR3. In germline, CDR1 is SGHRS, CDR2 YFSETQ. The ends lost 6 bases at V and 1 base at J; junction bases unmatched: 5. The CDR3 loop reads CASTPGQGTDTQYF. The CDR3 coding sequence is TGCGCCAGCACCCCAGGACAGGGCACAGATACGCAGTATTTT.

The chain combines TRBV6-5 with TRBJ1-1; 8 nucleotides agree with TRBD1. V shed 7 bases, J shed 4 bases, and the junction held 5 bases outside the gene matches. Germline V gene data show CDR1 as MNHEY and CDR2 as SVGAGI. This CDR3 is 13 amino acids long. CDR3 DNA: TGTGCCAGCAAGGGGACAGGACTCACTGAAGCTTTCTTT. It yields the protein CASKGTGLTEAFF.

This clone was recorded only once. This rearrangement joins TRBV2 to TRBJ1-2, with a tentative D call TRBD1 (5 bases). The CDR3 is 13 amino acids. Trimming removed 7 bases from V and 4 bases from J, with 13 bases in between. Germline V CDR1 and CDR2: SNHLY, FYNNEI. In DNA form, the CDR3 reads TGTGCCAGCATGCCCCTGGGGACCTATGGCTACACCTTC. Translation: CASMPLGTYGYTF. Using reference TRBV2 and TRBJ1-2 for the parts outside the CDR3, the full variable domain is EPEVTQTPSHQVTQMGQEVILRCVPISNHLYFYWYRQILGQKVEFLVSFYNNEISEKSEIFDDQFSVERPDGSNFTLKIRSTKLEDSAMYFCASMPLGTYGYTFGSGTRLTVV.

The rearrangement uses TRBV19 and TRBJ1-6; D is unclear. The length of the CDR3 is 16 residues. Trimming took off 0 bases at V and 7 bases at J, with 13 bases between the two ends. CDR1 and CDR2 from the germline V gene are LNHDA and SQIVND (reference sequence). CDR3 DNA sequence: TGTGCCAGTAGTATAGATCTTGCGACACAAAATTCACCCCTCCACTTT. Translated: CASSIDLATQNSPLHF.

The chain uses TRBV12-3 or TRBV12-4 and TRBJ2-4; the D call may be TRBD1 or TRBD2 (6 bases each). V gave up 8 bases and J gave up 9 bases, with 17 bases separating them. The CDR3 length is 13 residues. The CDR3 region is CASGPWGAAIQYF. CDR3 nucleotide sequence: TGTGCCAGCGGTCCATGGGGGGCGGCCATTCAGTACTTC.

The chain carries TRBV6-6 and TRBJ1-1; possible D gene TRBD1, 5 bases. From germline, CDR1 is MNHNY and CDR2 SVGAGI (reference sequence). V was pared by 6 bases and J by 0 bases, with 11 bases between. This CDR3 spans 14 amino acids. The CDR3: CASSATVMNTEAFF. In DNA form, the CDR3 reads TGTGCCAGCAGCGCGACAGTCATGAACACTGAAGCTTTCTTT.

V usage is TRBV2 and J usage is TRBJ2-1; 12 positions match TRBD1. This CDR3 comprises 15 residues. Trimming at V came to 6 bases and at J to 8 bases, leaving 8 bases not matched to a gene. Germline assignment: CDR1 SNHLY and CDR2 FYNNEI. This CDR3 is CASSTGTGGVDEQFF. CDR3 DNA: TGTGCCAGCAGCACCGGGACAGGGGGCGTTGATGAGCAGTTCTTC.

This sequence joins TRBV28 and TRBJ2-3; D not resolved. The CDR3 runs 16 residues. CDR1 MDHEN and CDR2 SYDVKM come from the germline V gene. V was cut by 5 bases and J by 0 bases, with 15 bases left in between. The CDR3 sequence is CASSPGAHESTDTQYF. The CDR3 DNA reads as TGTGCCAGCAGTCCAGGAGCTCACGAAAGCACAGATACGCAGTATTTT.

A single count supports this clone. The chain has TRBV14 and TRBJ2-3; 10 nucleotides align to TRBD2. CDR1 is SGHDN and CDR2 is FVKESK in the germline V gene. This CDR3 is 15 amino acids long. J lost 3 bases, V lost 2 bases, and 2 bases had no gene match. Written as DNA, the CDR3 is TGTGCCAGCAGCCAATTAGCGGGGGGTACAGATACGCAGTATTTT. Amino acids: CASSQLAGGTDTQYF.

The CDR3 sequence is CASSEGVGGGQPQHF. CDR3 coding DNA: TGTGCCAGCAGTGAAGGCGTGGGGGGGGGTCAGCCCCAGCATTTT. The chain links TRBV6-1 to TRBJ1-5; TRBD1 is a possible D gene (5 bases). This CDR3 is built from 15 residues. Trimming removed 1 base at V and 6 bases at J, with 13 bases between. CDR1 MNHNS and CDR2 SASEGT come from the germline V gene.